This entry lists 25 T cell receptor beta chains sequenced from one sample in a study of T cell responses to AZD1222 COVID-19 vaccine. Sequenced by immunoSEQ multiplex PCR; TCRdb stores in-frame clones only, minus some. Of about 160,000 clones in the sample, about 92% were seen once. Specimen: peripheral blood, collected on day 0 of MenACWY control vaccination. These receptors were collected from an adult in good health.

The J gene is TRBJ1-1, the V gene TRBV11-3, with D perhaps matching TRBD1 (6 bases). The germline V and J ends were trimmed by 4 bases and 8 bases, with 17 bases remaining between them. Germline V gives CDR1 SGHNT, CDR2 YENEEA. This CDR3 is built from 14 residues. This chain's CDR3 is CASSSVMGASEAFF. CDR3 DNA: TGTGCCAGCAGCTCGGTAATGGGGGCTTCGGAAGCTTTCTTT.

The chain has TRBV25-1 and TRBJ1-2, with TRBD1 matching over 9 bases. Trimming removed 6 bases from V and 4 bases from J; junction bases left unmatched: 6. This CDR3 has 14 amino acids. Germline loops: CDR1 MGHDK, CDR2 SYGVNS. DNA for the CDR3: TGTGCCAGCAGCGGGACAGGGAATCCCTATGGCTACACCTTC. Translated, it gives CASSGTGNPYGYTF.

The V gene is TRBV6-5, the J gene TRBJ1-5; no clear D. The ends were cut back, 5 bases at V and 7 bases at J, with 18 bases in the middle. This CDR3 spans 15 amino acids. Germline-derived CDR1 and CDR2 are MNHEY and SVGAGI. The CDR3 loop is CASSPSGGMKQPQHF. The CDR3, as DNA: TGTGCCAGCAGTCCCTCAGGAGGGATGAAGCAGCCCCAGCATTTT.

This chain joins TRBV2 and TRBJ1-1; D might be TRBD1 (5 bases). The CDR3 is 14 residues long. Germline lookup yields CDR1 SNHLY and CDR2 FYNNEI. V lost 9 bases to trimming and J lost 1 base, with 15 bases between them. CDR3 region: CASQGLRANTEAFF. The CDR3 DNA reads TGTGCCAGTCAGGGCCTAAGAGCGAACACTGAAGCTTTCTTT.

This rearrangement joins TRBV7-9 to TRBJ1-1; D is undetermined. The CDR3 loop spans 16 amino acids. V shed 4 bases and J shed 4 bases, with 19 bases lying between them. CDR1 SEHNR and CDR2 FQNEAQ come from the germline V gene (reference sequence). This chain's CDR3 is CASSSFQSVGGTEAFF. The CDR3 bases are TGTGCCAGCAGCTCATTTCAGTCGGTTGGTGGCACTGAAGCTTTCTTT.

This clone has just one count. The rearrangement links TRBV28 to TRBJ2-7; unclear D gene. Germline V gene sequence: CDR1 MDHEN, CDR2 SYDVKM. V lost 4 bases and J 2 bases, leaving 9 bases between the germline ends. There are 13 residues in the CDR3. The CDR3 region has the DNA TGTGCCAGCAGTTCCCACCCTCCCTACGAGCAGTACTTC. Translation: CASSSHPPYEQYF.

The chain carries TRBV7-2 and TRBJ2-1; 8 bases are shared with TRBD2. CDR1 SGHTA and CDR2 FQGNSA come from the germline V gene. The CDR3 loop spans 14 amino acids. V lost 3 bases and J lost 10; bases outside the gene matches: 8. The CDR3 is CASSFGRREAEQFF. CDR3 nucleotides: TGTGCCAGCAGCTTCGGTCGGCGGGAGGCCGAGCAGTTCTTC. Together with reference TRBV7-2 and TRBJ2-1, the CDR3 gives the full variable domain: GAGVSQSPSNKVTEKGKDVELRCDPISGHTALYWYRQSLGQGLEFLIYFQGNSAPDKSGLPSDRFSAERTGGSVSTLTIQRTQQEDSAVYLCASSFGRREAEQFFGPGTRLTVL.

The chain has TRBV6-5 and TRBJ2-3, with TRBD2 identical over 7 bases. Germline V lookup: CDR1 MNHEY, CDR2 SVGAGI. The CDR3 extends over 15 amino acids. V was pared by 4 bases and J by 4 bases, with 8 bases of the junction left unmatched. The CDR3 region has the DNA TGTGCCAGCAGTTCCGGGGGAGGGAGGGCAGATACGCAGTATTTT. Translated, it gives CASSSGGGRADTQYF.

J is TRBJ2-3 and V is TRBV5-8, with 11 bases lining up with TRBD2. Germline loops: CDR1 SGHTS, CDR2 YDEGEE. V shed 0 bases and J 2 bases; nucleotides not matched to a gene: 8. This CDR3 comprises 18 residues. CDR3 bases: TGTGCCAGCAGCTTGGGGTCCGTAGCGGGAGGGACCACAGATACGCAGTATTTT. Protein: CASSLGSVAGGTTDTQYF. The full variable domain, its missing parts supplied by reference TRBV5-8 and TRBJ2-3, is EAGVTQSPTHLIKTRGQQATLRCSPISGHTSVYWYQQALGLGLQFLLWYDEGEERNRGNFPPRFSGRQFPNYSSELNVNALELEDSALYLCASSLGSVAGGTTDTQYFGPGTRLTVL.

The chain combines TRBV5-3 with TRBJ1-1; D not resolved. TRBV5-3 has ORF status, its function being uncertain. Trimming took off 4 bases at V and 0 bases at J, with 13 bases between the two ends. The CDR3 has 15 residues. CDR3 loop: CARSPQARMNTEAFF. The CDR3 bases are TGTGCCAGAAGCCCTCAGGCCCGAATGAACACTGAAGCTTTCTTT.

The V gene is TRBV29-1, the J gene TRBJ1-2; D possibly corresponds to TRBD1 (5 bases). There are 15 residues in the CDR3. CDR1 and CDR2 from the germline V gene are SQVTM and ANQGSEA. Trimming pared 1 base from V and 7 bases from J, leaving 19 bases between. In nucleotides, the CDR3 is TGCAGCGTTGAAGGGTGGACCTCCGCGGGGGGTGGCTACACCTTC. Amino acid sequence: CSVEGWTSAGGGYTF. The full variable domain, in which reference TRBV29-1 and TRBJ1-2 provide the parts outside the CDR3, is SAVISQKPSRDICQRGTSLTIQCQVDSQVTMMFWYRQQPGQSLTLIATANQGSEATYESGFVIDKFPISRPNLTFSTLTVSNMSPEDSSIYLCSVEGWTSAGGGYTFGSGTRLTVV.

In its sample, this clone was seen a few times. The chain has TRBV29-1 and TRBJ1-1; D gene ambiguous. With 3 bases removed from V and 7 bases from J, the gap between germline ends came to 9 bases. The CDR3 totals 11 residues. Germline values: CDR1 SQVTM, CDR2 ANQGSEA. The CDR3 DNA is TGCAGCGTTGAGTTAACCCATGAAGCTTTCTTT. Amino acid sequence: CSVELTHEAFF.

The CDR3: CAWSAVGFGGYTF. In DNA, the CDR3 is TGTGCCTGGAGTGCGGTGGGGTTTGGCGGCTACACCTTC. The chain carries TRBV30 and TRBJ1-2, with no clear D. CDR3 length: 13 residues. The germline gives CDR1 GTSNPN, CDR2 SVGIG (reference sequence). The V end was cut by 1 base, the J end by 8 bases, with 14 bases between. Full variable domain (outside the CDR3, taken from reference TRBV30 and TRBJ1-2): SQTIHQWPATLVQPVGSPLSLECTVEGTSNPNLYWYRQAAGRGLQLLFYSVGIGQISSEVPQNLSASRPQDRQFILSSKKLLLSDSGFYLCAWSAVGFGGYTFGSGTRLTVV.

The chain links TRBV10-3 to TRBJ2-3, with unresolved D. Trimming removed 5 bases from V and 5 bases from J, with 14 bases in between. The CDR3 sequence is 14 residues long. CDR1 is ENHRY, CDR2 SYGVKD, per germline. CDR3 nucleotide sequence: TGTGCCATCAGTAGGCAGGAAGGTAGAGATACGCAGTATTTT. This translates into CAISRQEGRDTQYF.

This chain connects TRBV28 to TRBJ1-1, with a tentative D call TRBD1 (5 bases). The CDR3 has 15 residues. The V end was cut by 5 bases, the J end by 1 base, with 14 bases between. The germline gives CDR1 MDHEN, CDR2 SYDVKM. The DNA of the CDR3 is TGTGCCAGCAGTCCCCCGATAACAGGGAACACTGAAGCTTTCTTT. Amino acids: CASSPPITGNTEAFF.

A remark on this clone: An end of the junction differs from the germline gene, which may be a read error. The chain employs TRBV5-1 and TRBJ1-1, with a possible D match to TRBD1 (5 bases). This CDR3 is 11 amino acids long. Germline loops: CDR1 SGHRS, CDR2 YFSETQ. The CDR3 DNA sequence: TGCGCCAGCAGCGGGGACGGAGGCAAGGGGTGG. Translated, it gives CASSGDGGKGW.

The J gene is TRBJ1-1, the V gene TRBV7-8, with D possibly being TRBD1 (6 bases). CDR3 length: 14 residues. Germline lookup yields CDR1 SGHVS and CDR2 FQNEAQ. V lost 1 base and J 2 bases, leaving 8 bases between the germline ends. In DNA, the CDR3 is TGTGCCAGCAGCTTAGTGACAGGAAACACTGAAGCTTTCTTT. It specifies CASSLVTGNTEAFF.

The V call is TRBV10-2, the J call TRBJ2-7, with 8 positions matching TRBD2. The CDR3 length is 13 residues. Trimming took 5 bases from V and 4 from J; bases not matched to a gene: 4. Germline V gene sequence: CDR1 WSHSY, CDR2 SAAADI. The DNA of the CDR3 is TGCGCCAGCAGTCCCGGGACTAGATACGAGCAGTACTTC. It specifies CASSPGTRYEQYF.

The V gene is TRBV11-3, the J gene TRBJ2-2; a weak D match, TRBD2 (5 bases). Germline CDR1 is SGHNT and CDR2 is YENEEA. The CDR3 runs to 17 residues. Deletions cut 0 bases from V and 5 bases from J, with 16 bases between. As DNA, the CDR3 is TGTGCCAGCAGCTTAGATAGGTGGGAGAACCTAACCGGGGAGCTGTTTTTT. This codes for CASSLDRWENLTGELFF.

This clone occurred a few times. Other DNA sequences in the sample encode the same CDR3. This chain connects TRBV13 to TRBJ1-5, with no clear D. Per the germline V gene, CDR1 is PRHDT and CDR2 is FYEKMQ (reference sequence). The ends were cut back, 0 bases at V and 7 bases at J, with 7 bases in the middle. There are 13 residues in the CDR3. CDR3 DNA: TGTGCCAGCAGCTTAGGCCGAGGGCAGCCCCAGCATTTT. It translates to CASSLGRGQPQHF.

The V gene is TRBV12-5, the J gene TRBJ2-3; D remains ambiguous. Germline CDR1 is LGHNT and CDR2 is FRNRAP. Trimming removed 5 bases at V and 1 base at J, with 13 bases between. The CDR3 is 15 amino acids. The CDR3 DNA reads as TGTGCTAGTGGTCAAGGTAGGCCTGGCACAGATACGCAGTATTTT. It specifies CASGQGRPGTDTQYF.

V and J are TRBV7-8 and TRBJ1-1; D call uncertain. This CDR3 region has 13 residues. V lost 5 bases to trimming and J lost 6 bases, with 13 bases between them. Looked up from germline, CDR1 is SGHVS and CDR2 is FQNEAQ. The CDR3, as DNA: TGTGCCAGCAGCGCCGCCTTGGGTGCTGAAGCTTTCTTT. Amino acid sequence: CASSAALGAEAFF.

The chain has TRBV27 and TRBJ1-5; D call uncertain. Germline V gives CDR1 MNHEY, CDR2 SMNVEV (reference sequence). This CDR3 region has 12 residues. V was trimmed by 6 bases and J by 3 bases, leaving 6 bases between them. As DNA, the CDR3 is TGTGCCAGCAGACAGAACAATCAGCCCCAGCATTTT. Amino acid sequence: CASRQNNQPQHF.

The chain couples TRBV5-5 to TRBJ1-6; no definite D call. The CDR3 has 15 amino acids. Trimming took off 4 bases at V and 5 bases at J, with 13 bases between the two ends. Looked up from germline, CDR1 is SGHKS and CDR2 is YYEKEE (reference sequence). The CDR3 region has the DNA TGTGCCAGCAGCCACTTGGCGGCTGATAATTCACCCCTCCACTTT. Encoded protein: CASSHLAADNSPLHF.

The chain recombines TRBV2 with TRBJ2-7, with 7 bases fitting TRBD1. Germline V lookup: CDR1 SNHLY, CDR2 FYNNEI. V lost 3 bases to trimming and J lost 6 bases; unmatched junction nucleotides: 5. CDR3 length: 13 residues. The DNA of the CDR3 is TGTGCCAGCAGTGACAGGGGGTTTGGCGAGCAGTACTTC. It encodes CASSDRGFGEQYF. Supplemented by reference TRBV2 and TRBJ2-7, the full variable domain reads EPEVTQTPSHQVTQMGQEVILRCVPISNHLYFYWYRQILGQKVEFLVSFYNNEISEKSEIFDDQFSVERPDGSNFTLKIRSTKLEDSAMYFCASSDRGFGEQYFGPGTRLTVT.